The T cell receptor (beta chain) under discussion was sequenced for a study of breast tumors, draining lymph nodes, adjacent tissues. TCRdb redid the calling of the multiplex PCR reads with MiXCR, one entry per CDR3 protein. The sample gives around 130,000 distinct CDR3 sequences, approximately 21% of which show up once; about 2.2% is in the top ten. As concerns this clonotype: Its antigen is not identified.

Study-wide results and caveats: Compared with basal-like, luminal-like tumors shared significantly more repertoire with nontumor tissue. The data were judged consistent with most tumor T cells coming from lymph node and expanding in tumor.

Samples came from axillary lymph nodes draining the breast cancer. The source is a female donor with breast cancer. Some clones in this sample may be carry-over from other donors' samples. Specimen: axillary lymph node tissue.

Written as DNA, the CDR3 is TGCAGTGCTAGAGTGAACCGGGGCTACAATGAGCAGTTCTTC. Translation: CSARVNRGYNEQFF. The rearrangement joins TRBV20-1 to TRBJ2-1; maybe TRBD2 (5 bases). The CDR3 has 14 residues. The V and J ends lost 1 base and 3 bases respectively, with 10 bases between them. Looked up from germline, CDR1 is DFQATT and CDR2 is SNEGSKA (reference sequence).